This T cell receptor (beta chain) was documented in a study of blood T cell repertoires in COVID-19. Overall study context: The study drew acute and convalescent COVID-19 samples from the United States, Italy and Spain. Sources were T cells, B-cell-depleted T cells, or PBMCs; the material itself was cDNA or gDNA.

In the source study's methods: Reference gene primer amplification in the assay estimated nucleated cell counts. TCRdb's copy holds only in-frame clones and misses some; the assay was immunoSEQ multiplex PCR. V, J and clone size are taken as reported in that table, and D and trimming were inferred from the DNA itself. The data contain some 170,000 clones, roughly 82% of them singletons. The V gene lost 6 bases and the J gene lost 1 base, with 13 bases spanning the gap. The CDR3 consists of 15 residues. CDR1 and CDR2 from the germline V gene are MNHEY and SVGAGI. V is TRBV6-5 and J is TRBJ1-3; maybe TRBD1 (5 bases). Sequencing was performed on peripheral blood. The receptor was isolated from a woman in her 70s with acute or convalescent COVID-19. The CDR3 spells CASRRDQGSGNTIYF. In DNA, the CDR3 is TGTGCCAGCAGGAGAGACCAGGGATCTGGAAACACCATATATTTT.